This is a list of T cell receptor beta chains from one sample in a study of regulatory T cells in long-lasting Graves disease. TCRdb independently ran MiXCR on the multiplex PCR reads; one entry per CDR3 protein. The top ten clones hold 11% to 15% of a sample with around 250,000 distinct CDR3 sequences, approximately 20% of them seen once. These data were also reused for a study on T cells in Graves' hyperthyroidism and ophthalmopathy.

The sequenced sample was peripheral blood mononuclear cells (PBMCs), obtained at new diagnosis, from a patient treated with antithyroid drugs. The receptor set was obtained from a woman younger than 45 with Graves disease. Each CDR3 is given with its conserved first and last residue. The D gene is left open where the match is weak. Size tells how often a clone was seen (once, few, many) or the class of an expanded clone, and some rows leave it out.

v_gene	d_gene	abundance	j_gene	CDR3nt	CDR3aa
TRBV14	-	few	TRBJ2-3	TGTGCCAGCAGCCGCTTCCTAGGGGGGTCAGATACGCAGTATTTT	CASSRFLGGSDTQYF
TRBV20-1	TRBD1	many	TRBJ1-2	TGCAGTGCTAGAGTCATTCTCCCCGGGACAGGCAGAACCTATGGCTACACCTTC	CSARVILPGTGRTYGYTF
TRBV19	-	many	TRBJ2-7	TGTGCCAGTAGTATAGGCAGACCGACCTACGAGCAGTACTTC	CASSIGRPTYEQYF
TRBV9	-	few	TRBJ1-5	TGTGCCAGCAGCCCAGGGGCGGATAGCAATCAGCCCCAGCATTTT	CASSPGADSNQPQHF
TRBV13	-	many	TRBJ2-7	TGTGCCAGCAGTTCCCGACCCCGCCGGGACTACGAGCAGTACTTC	CASSSRPRRDYEQYF
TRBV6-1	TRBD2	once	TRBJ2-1	TGTGCCAGCACCCGGCTAGCGGTCGGCGATGAGCAGTTCTTC	CASTRLAVGDEQFF
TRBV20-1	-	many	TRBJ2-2	TGCAGTGCTCGACTTCTAAACACCGGGGAGCTGTTTTTT	CSARLLNTGELFF
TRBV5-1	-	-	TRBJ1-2	TGTGCCAGCGGCTTGGTGGTAGCCGGGGGATTTCCGAGGGGCTACACCTTC	CASGLVVAGGFPRGYTF
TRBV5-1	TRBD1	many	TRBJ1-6	TGCGCCAGCAGCTTGGAGGCAGGGGGTTATTCACCCCTCCACTTT	CASSLEAGGYSPLHF
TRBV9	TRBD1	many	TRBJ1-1	TGTGCCAGCAGCCCCCGGACAGGCGGGGGGAACACTGAAGCTTTCTTT	CASSPRTGGGNTEAFF
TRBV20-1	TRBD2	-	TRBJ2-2	TGCAGTGCTAGTAGTTTGGCTAGCGGGGGGGCGAACACCGGGGAGCTGTTTTTT	CSASSLASGGANTGELFF
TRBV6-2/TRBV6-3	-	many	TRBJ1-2	TGTGCCAGCAGGGGCCTATCTAACTATGGCTACACCTTC	CASRGLSNYGYTF
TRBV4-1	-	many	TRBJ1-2	TGCGCCAGCAGCCAAGAAGGGTATGGCTACACCTTC	CASSQEGYGYTF
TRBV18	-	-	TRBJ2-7	TGTGCCAGCTCACCCGTCGGGGGTTCGACCGAGCAGTACTTC	CASSPVGGSTEQYF
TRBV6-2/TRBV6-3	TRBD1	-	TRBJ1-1	TGTGCCAGCAGTTGGCTACAGGGGGGGACTGAAGCTTTCTTT	CASSWLQGGTEAFF
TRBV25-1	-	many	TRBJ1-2	TGTGCCAGCAGTACAGGCCGGGACATTTCTCATGGCTACACCTTC	CASSTGRDISHGYTF
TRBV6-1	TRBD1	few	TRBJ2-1	TGTGCCAGCAGGCTGGCAGGGGGAGCGGCTTACAATGAGCAGTTCTTC	CASRLAGGAAYNEQFF
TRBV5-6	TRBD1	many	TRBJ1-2	TGTGCCAGCAGCTTGGTTGGACAGGGGGACGGCTATGGCTACACCTTC	CASSLVGQGDGYGYTF
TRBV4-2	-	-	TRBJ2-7	TGTGCCAGCAGCCAGAACGGCGGCTACGAGCAGTACTTC	CASSQNGGYEQYF
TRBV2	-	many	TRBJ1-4	TGTGCCAGCAGCAACGGGGGGCTGGCTAATGAAAAACTGTTTTTT	CASSNGGLANEKLFF
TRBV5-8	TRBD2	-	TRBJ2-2	TGTGCCAGCAGCCGACTAGCCCCCGGGGAGCTGTTTTTT	CASSRLAPGELFF
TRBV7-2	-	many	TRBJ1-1	TGTGCCAGCAGCCCACAGGTGCTGAACACTGAAGCTTTCTTT	CASSPQVLNTEAFF
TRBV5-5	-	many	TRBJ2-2	TGTGCCAGCAGCTGGACGGTGAACACCGGGGAGCTGTTTTTT	CASSWTVNTGELFF
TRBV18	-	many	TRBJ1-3	TGTGCCAGCTCCGTAGGCGGAACCTCTGGAAACACCATATATTTT	CASSVGGTSGNTIYF
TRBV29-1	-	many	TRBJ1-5	TGCAGCGACACCGGGACCTATGACAGCAATCAGCCCCAGCATTTT	CSDTGTYDSNQPQHF
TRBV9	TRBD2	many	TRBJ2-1	TGTGCCAGCAGCGAGCGGCCTAGCGGGGCCGATGAGCAGTTCTTC	CASSERPSGADEQFF
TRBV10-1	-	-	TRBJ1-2	TGCGCCAGGGGAAGACGGGGGCGCAACTATGGCTACACCTTC	CARGRRGRNYGYTF
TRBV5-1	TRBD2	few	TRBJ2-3	TGCGCCAGCAGCTTCAATGCCGGGGGGACAGATACGCAGTATTTT	CASSFNAGGTDTQYF
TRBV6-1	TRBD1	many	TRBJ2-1	TGTGCCAGCAGACAAGGACAGGGGGCGAGGAATGAGCAGTTCTTC	CASRQGQGARNEQFF
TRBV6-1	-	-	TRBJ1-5	TGTGCCAGCAGTGAGACGGGGGCGCGAAATCAGCCCCAGCATTTT	CASSETGARNQPQHF
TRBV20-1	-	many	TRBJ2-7	TGCAGTGCTAGAGATCCTTTCGGGGGCAAGCAGTACTTC	CSARDPFGGKQYF
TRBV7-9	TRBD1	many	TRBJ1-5	TGTGCCAGCAGCTTAGTTTCCGACAGGGTGGGGCGGATTGGCAATCAGCCCCAGCATTTT	CASSLVSDRVGRIGNQPQHF
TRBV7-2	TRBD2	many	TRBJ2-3	TGTGCCAGCAGGCTATCCGGGACTAGCGGGGGGGCGAAGTGGGATACGCAGTATTTT	CASRLSGTSGGAKWDTQYF
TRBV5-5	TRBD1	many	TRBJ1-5	TGTGCCAGCAGCTCGGGACAGGGGGCGGAACAGCCCCAGCATTTT	CASSSGQGAEQPQHF
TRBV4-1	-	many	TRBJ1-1	TGCGCCAGCAGCCAAGTCCGGGGGACTGAAGCTTTCTTT	CASSQVRGTEAFF
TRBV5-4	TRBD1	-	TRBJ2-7	TGTGCCAGCAGACCCGGGACAGGGACCTACGAGCAGTACTTC	CASRPGTGTYEQYF
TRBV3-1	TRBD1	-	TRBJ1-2	TGTGCCAGCAGCCAGAACAGGGGGCCGTCAAACTATGGCTACACCTTC	CASSQNRGPSNYGYTF
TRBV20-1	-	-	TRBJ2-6	TGCAGTGCTAGGCGCAGGGGCCCCTCTGGGGCCAACGTCCTGACTTTC	CSARRRGPSGANVLTF
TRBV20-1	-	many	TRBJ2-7	TGCAGTGCTAGTCGGCGGGGACTGTCGGAGCAGTACTTC	CSASRRGLSEQYF
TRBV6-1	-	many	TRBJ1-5	TGTGCCAGCAGTGCAGAGGGGAGTCAGCCCCAGCATTTT	CASSAEGSQPQHF
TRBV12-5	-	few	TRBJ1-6	TGTGCTAGTGGTTTGGTGTCTCCGAATAATTCACCCCTCCACTTT	CASGLVSPNNSPLHF
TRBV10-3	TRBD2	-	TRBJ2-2	TGTGCCATCAGCGGGAGGGACACCGGGGAGCTGTTTTTT	CAISGRDTGELFF
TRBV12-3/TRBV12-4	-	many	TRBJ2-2	TGTGCCAGCAGTAATTCGAGGGGGGAGCTGTTTTTT	CASSNSRGELFF
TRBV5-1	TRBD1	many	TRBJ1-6	TGCGCCAGCAGCCCGGCAGGGACAGGGACTTCACCCCTCCACTTT	CASSPAGTGTSPLHF
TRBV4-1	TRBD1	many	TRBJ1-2	TGCGCCAGCAGCCAAGGCCGGTTAGGGACAGGGGGCAATGGCTACACCTTC	CASSQGRLGTGGNGYTF
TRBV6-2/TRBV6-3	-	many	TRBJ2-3	TGTGCCAGCAACTTACTCCCGGAGACAGATACGCAGTATTTT	CASNLLPETDTQYF
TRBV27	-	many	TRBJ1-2	TGTGCCAGCAGGCTGGGGCCAAAATATGGCTACACCTTC	CASRLGPKYGYTF